This TCR beta chain was captured in a study of ipilimumab plus nivolumab after autologous stem cell transplantation. Background on the study: Myeloma patients were high-risk transplant-naive or relapsed within 3 years of first autologous transplant.

This CDR3 is 14 amino acids long. The germline gives CDR1 SGDLS, CDR2 YYNGEE. V was pared by 0 bases and J by 1 base, with 8 bases between. Using immunoSEQ multiplex PCR, the repertoire was profiled, and TCRdb retains in-frame clones only, with some absent. The data show approximately 5,000 clones, with more than 65% seen just once and roughly 27% held by the top ten. Patients got ipilimumab 1 mg/kg beginning 14 to 28 days post-transplant. Patients received nivolumab 3 mg/kg at weeks 1, 4, 7, 10, then fortnightly to week 26. This receptor was identified in a male donor with multiple myeloma. This chain uses TRBV9 with TRBJ2-7, with D possibly TRBD1 on 5 matching bases. The sample consisted of PBMCs, taken in a trial of ipilimumab plus nivolumab as post-transplant consolidation. The CDR3 DNA follows: TGTGCCAGCAGCGTAGCTGCAGGGTCCTACGAGCAGTACTTC. Residues: CASSVAAGSYEQYF.